The 14 T cell receptor beta chains below all came from one sample that was sequenced in a study of cytomegalovirus exposure and HLA in healthy donors. The study ran its PCR with 60 Vbeta and 13 Jbeta primers. Libraries were prepared by immunoSEQ multiplex PCR; TCRdb keeps only in-frame clonotypes and omits some of them. The sample has around 110,000 clones; 50% to 75% are singletons. Sample: PBMCs. These TCRs come from a woman aged 40 to 49 in good health and CMV-seropositive.

The V call is TRBV7-9, the J call TRBJ2-2, with 7 bases that match TRBD1. Germline values: CDR1 SEHNR, CDR2 FQNEAQ (reference sequence). V trimming: 3 bases; J trimming: 5 bases; junction bases outside the gene matches: 12. The CDR3 runs 17 residues. The CDR3 DNA follows: TGTGCCAGCAGCTTGACAGGGATGGGGTCGAGAACCGGGGAGCTGTTTTTT. Translated: CASSLTGMGSRTGELFF.

There are a few counts of this clone. The V gene is TRBV19, the J gene TRBJ2-5; TRBD2 aligns across 8 bases. The CDR3 is 15 residues long. J lost 4 bases, V lost 1 base, and 5 bases had no gene match. Germline CDR1 is LNHDA and CDR2 is SQIVND (reference sequence). CDR3 sequence reads: CASSIVGLAGETQYF. For the CDR3, the DNA is TGTGCCAGTAGTATAGTCGGGCTAGCGGGAGAGACCCAGTACTTC.

The chain employs TRBV18 and TRBJ2-3, with TRBD2 matching over 8 bases. The length of the CDR3 is 15 residues. J gave up 6 bases and V 4 bases, and 9 bases lay outside the gene matches. CDR1 is KGHSH and CDR2 is LQKENI in the germline V gene. The CDR3: CASSLAGGEQDTQYF. The DNA for the CDR3 is TGTGCCAGCTCACTCGCGGGAGGTGAGCAGGATACGCAGTATTTT.

The CDR3 sequence: CAAGGGKVLSEAFF. CDR3 bases: TGTGCCGCCGGGGGGGGAAAGGTTCTATCTGAAGCTTTCTTT. The J gene is TRBJ1-1, the V gene TRBV15; maybe TRBD1 (5 bases). V lost 11 bases and J lost 6, with 22 bases in between. The CDR3 totals 14 residues. Germline V lookup: CDR1 LNHNV, CDR2 YYDKDF (reference sequence).

This chain joins TRBV30 and TRBJ2-5, with TRBD1 matching 9 bases. The J call may be faulty, since TRBJ2-7 better matches the DNA end. The CDR3 consists of 11 residues. In germline, CDR1 is GTSNPN, CDR2 SVGIG (reference sequence). CDR3 DNA sequence: TGTGCCTGTTCGGACAGGGGCGAGCAGTACTTC. Translated: CACSDRGEQYF.

This clone has a handful of counts. J is TRBJ1-2 and V is TRBV6-6; 10 nucleotides agree with TRBD1. In germline, CDR1 is MNHNY, CDR2 SVGAGI (reference sequence). The length of the CDR3 is 15 residues. The junction had 10 bases not matched to a gene; V was cut back by 5 bases and J by 7 bases. The CDR3 coding sequence is TGTGCCAGCAGTACCTACGGGACAGGGGAAAGTGGCTACACCTTC. This encodes CASSTYGTGESGYTF.

The V gene is TRBV2, the J gene TRBJ2-3; 14 bases fit TRBD2. CDR3 length equals 15 residues. J gave up 14 bases and V 6 bases, and 13 bases lay outside the gene matches. From germline, CDR1 is SNHLY and CDR2 FYNNEI. CDR3 nucleotides: TGTGCCAGCAGCTGGGGACTAGCGGGAGAGGGGTTGGCGTATTTT. Its protein is CASSWGLAGEGLAYF.

The chain recombines TRBV6-6 with TRBJ1-1, with 7 bases matching TRBD1. This CDR3 is 15 amino acids long. CDR1 MNHNY and CDR2 SVGAGI come from the germline V gene (reference sequence). The J segment lost 1 base and the V segment lost 0 bases, leaving 2 bases of the junction unmatched. The CDR3 loop is CASSYSDRANTEAFF. For the CDR3, the DNA is TGTGCCAGCAGTTACTCTGACAGGGCGAACACTGAAGCTTTCTTT.

The chain carries TRBV6-4 and TRBJ2-3; D is perhaps TRBD1 (5 bases). The germline gives CDR1 MRHNA, CDR2 SNTAGT. Trimming removed 6 bases at V and 4 bases at J, with 17 bases between. This CDR3 is built from 15 residues. For the CDR3, the DNA is TGTGCCAGCAGCGCAGGGCAGGGTATCGCAGATACGCAGTATTTT. Encoded protein: CASSAGQGIADTQYF.

The gene calls are TRBV5-1 and TRBJ2-2; 11 bases are a match to TRBD2. The V segment lost 5 bases and the J segment 1 base; nucleotides outside the gene matches: 7. Per the germline V gene, CDR1 is SGHRS and CDR2 is YFSETQ. The CDR3 is made up of 17 amino acids. The CDR3 nucleotides read TGCGCCAGCAGTCATATGACTAGCGGGATGAACACCGGGGAGCTGTTTTTT. Its protein is CASSHMTSGMNTGELFF.

This clone was detected once. This rearrangement joins TRBV7-6 to TRBJ2-5; possibly TRBD1 for D (6 bases). This CDR3 is 16 amino acids long. CDR1 SGHVS and CDR2 FNYEAQ come from the germline V gene. Deletions cut 0 bases from V and 1 base from J, with 12 bases between. The CDR3 reads CASSLAQGSIQETQYF. CDR3 nucleotide sequence: TGTGCCAGCAGCTTAGCCCAGGGGTCAATCCAAGAGACCCAGTACTTC.

The DNA of the CDR3 is TGTGCCAGCAGTCCGGATACAGGACCCGGAACCTACGAGCAGTACTTC. It codes for CASSPDTGPGTYEQYF. The V call is TRBV27, the J call TRBJ2-7, with D perhaps matching TRBD1 (5 bases). V was clipped by 5 bases and J by 2 bases, with 19 bases between them. Germline V gene lookup returns CDR1 MNHEY and CDR2 SMNVEV (reference sequence). This CDR3 contains 16 residues.

In this sample, this clone turned up a few times. The DNA of the CDR3 is TGTGCCAGCAGCAACAGGGGAACTGAAGCTTTCTTT. This codes for CASSNRGTEAFF. The chain combines TRBV6-1 with TRBJ1-1; 7 nucleotides match TRBD1. V shed 6 bases and J 5 bases; nucleotides not matched to a gene: 3. The CDR3 is 12 residues long. CDR1 and CDR2 from the germline V gene are MNHNS and SASEGT.

This clone was counted a single time. The CDR3 protein is CASSQGQPLSSYEQYF. CDR3 nucleotides: TGCGCCAGCAGCCAAGGACAACCCCTGAGCTCCTACGAGCAGTACTTC. The chain carries TRBV4-1 and TRBJ2-7; D is unresolved. The germline V gene has CDR1 MGHRA and CDR2 YSYEKL. The CDR3 consists of 16 residues. With 1 base removed from V and 0 bases from J, the gap between germline ends came to 13 bases.